This record looks at one T cell receptor (beta chain) sequence and its context. Its cognate antigen is unknown. PCR used 60 Vbeta primers and 13 Jbeta primers. Clones were sequenced by immunoSEQ multiplex PCR, and TCRdb holds only the in-frame ones, with some missing. The sample lists around 150,000 clones, just under 80% seen once, with about 4.9% in the top ten. The V and J ends lost 3 bases and 2 bases, in that order; junction bases with no gene match: 4. Per germline, CDR1 ENHRY and CDR2 SYGVKD. CDR3 length equals 15 residues. The source of the sample is a study of cytomegalovirus exposure and HLA in healthy donors. Study-wide results and caveats: Most TCR beta V segments were productive about 90% or about 30% of the time in an earlier analysis. Several top significant clusters appeared, in a later analysis, to be linked to common viral pathogens. Approximately 160 TCR beta chains were listed as cytomegalovirus-associated.

The rearrangement links TRBV10-3 to TRBJ2-7; 10 nucleotides match TRBD2. The specimen was PBMCs. The sequence derives from a man aged 25 to 40 in good health. CDR3 region: CAISDLAGVPYEQYF. CDR3 nucleotides: TGTGCCATCAGTGACCTAGCGGGAGTCCCCTACGAGCAGTACTTC.